This TCR beta chain was sequenced in a study of shared clonotypes between healthy human individuals. Assay: immunoSEQ multiplex PCR; the TCRdb copy retains only in-frame clones and omits some. The sample has a few million clones, about nine tenths seen once; the top ten hold 0.37%. V trimming: 1 base; J trimming: 8 bases; junction bases outside the gene matches: 2. Germline values: CDR1 SGHAT, CDR2 FQNNGV. This CDR3 comprises 14 residues. As regards this clone: Distinct nucleotide sequences in the sample also encode this CDR3.

Naive CD45RA+ and memory CD45RA-negative subsets were split from CD4+ cells. The material sequenced was naive CD4+ T cells from PBMCs. The sample's subset: CD45RA+ positively selected. The chain couples TRBV11-2 to TRBJ1-4; 9 bases are shared with TRBD1. The TCR sequence derives from a man aged 18 to 30 in good health. Some clones in this sample may be carry-over from other donors' samples. DNA for the CDR3: TGTGCCAGCAGCTTAGGACAGGGGGGAGAAAAACTGTTTTTT. It translates to CASSLGQGGEKLFF.